The entry that follows covers one T cell receptor beta chain sequence. Its antigen remains unidentified. Measured with immunoSEQ multiplex PCR; TCRdb has only the in-frame clones, and not every one. Among under 200,000 clones listed, 75% to 90% were seen once. Germline lookup yields CDR1 SGHTA and CDR2 FQGNSA. The CDR3 has 15 residues. With 1 base removed from V and 1 base from J, the gap between germline ends came to 11 bases. The source of the sample is a study of cytomegalovirus exposure and HLA in healthy donors. Study-level findings and limits: Using the classifier, cytomegalovirus status was reportedly diagnosed with high specificity and sensitivity.

This chain links TRBV7-2 with TRBJ2-7; D not resolved. This clonotype was sampled from a woman younger than 35 in good health and CMV-seronegative. Sequencing was done on a sample of PBMCs. DNA of the CDR3: TGTGCCAGCAGCTTAGTGGGCGCCAAATCCTACGAGCAGTACTTC. Encoded protein: CASSLVGAKSYEQYF.